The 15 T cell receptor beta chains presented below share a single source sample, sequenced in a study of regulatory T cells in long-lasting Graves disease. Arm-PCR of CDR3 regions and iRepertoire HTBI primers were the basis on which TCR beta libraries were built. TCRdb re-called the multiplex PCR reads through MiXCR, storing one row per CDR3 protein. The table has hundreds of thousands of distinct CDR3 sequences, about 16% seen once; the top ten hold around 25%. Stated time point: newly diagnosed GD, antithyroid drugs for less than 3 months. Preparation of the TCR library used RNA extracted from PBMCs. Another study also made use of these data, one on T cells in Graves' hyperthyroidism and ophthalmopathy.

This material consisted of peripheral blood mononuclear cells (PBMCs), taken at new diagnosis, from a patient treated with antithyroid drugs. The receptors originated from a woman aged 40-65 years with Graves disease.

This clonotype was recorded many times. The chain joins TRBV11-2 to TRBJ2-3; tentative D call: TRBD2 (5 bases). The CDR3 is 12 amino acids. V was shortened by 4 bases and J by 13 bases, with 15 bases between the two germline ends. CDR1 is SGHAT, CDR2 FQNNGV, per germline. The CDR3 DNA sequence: TGTGCCAGCAGCTCCGGGGTGAAGGATAAGTATTTT. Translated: CASSSGVKDKYF. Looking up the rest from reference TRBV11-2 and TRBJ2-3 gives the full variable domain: EAGVAQSPRYKIIEKRQSVAFWCNPISGHATLYWYQQILGQGPKLLIQFQNNGVVDDSQLPKDRFSAERLKGVDSTLKIQPAKLEDSAVYLCASSSGVKDKYFGPGTRLTVL.

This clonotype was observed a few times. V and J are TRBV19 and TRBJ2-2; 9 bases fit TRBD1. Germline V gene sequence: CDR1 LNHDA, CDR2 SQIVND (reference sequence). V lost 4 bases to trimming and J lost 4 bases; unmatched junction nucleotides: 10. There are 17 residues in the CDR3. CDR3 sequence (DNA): TGTGCCAGTAGTACCAGCCGGGACAGGGTTATCACCGGGGAGCTGTTTTTT. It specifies CASSTSRDRVITGELFF.

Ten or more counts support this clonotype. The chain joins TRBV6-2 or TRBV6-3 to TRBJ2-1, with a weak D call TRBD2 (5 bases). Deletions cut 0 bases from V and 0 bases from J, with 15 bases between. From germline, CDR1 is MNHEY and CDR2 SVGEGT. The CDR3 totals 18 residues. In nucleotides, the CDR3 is TGTGCCAGCAGTTACTCCCACCAGCGCAGCGGCTCCTACAATGAGCAGTTCTTC. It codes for CASSYSHQRSGSYNEQFF.

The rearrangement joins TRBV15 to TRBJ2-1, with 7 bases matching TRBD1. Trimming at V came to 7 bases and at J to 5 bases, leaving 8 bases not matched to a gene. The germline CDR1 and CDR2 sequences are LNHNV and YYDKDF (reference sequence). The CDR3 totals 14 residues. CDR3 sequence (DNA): TGTGCCACCAATTCTGACAGGGTGGACAATGAGCAGTTCTTC. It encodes CATNSDRVDNEQFF.

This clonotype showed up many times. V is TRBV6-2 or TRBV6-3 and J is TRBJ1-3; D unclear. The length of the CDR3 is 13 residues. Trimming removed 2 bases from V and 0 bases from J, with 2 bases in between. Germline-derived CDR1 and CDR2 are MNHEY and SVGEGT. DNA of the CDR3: TGTGCCAGCAGTTACACCTCTGGAAACACCATATATTTT. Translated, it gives CASSYTSGNTIYF.

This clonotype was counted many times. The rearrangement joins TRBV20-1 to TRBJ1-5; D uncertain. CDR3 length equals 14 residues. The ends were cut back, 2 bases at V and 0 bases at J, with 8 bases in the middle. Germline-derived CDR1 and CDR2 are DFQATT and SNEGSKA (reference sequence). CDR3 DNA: TGCAGTGCTAGAATGGCGCTTAGCAATCAGCCCCAGCATTTT. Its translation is CSARMALSNQPQHF.

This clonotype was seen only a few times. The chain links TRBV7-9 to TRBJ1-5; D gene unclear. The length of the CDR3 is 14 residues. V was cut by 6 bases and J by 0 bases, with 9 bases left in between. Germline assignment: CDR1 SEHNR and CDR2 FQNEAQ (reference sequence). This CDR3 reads CASRDGDSNQPQHF. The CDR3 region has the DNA TGTGCCAGCAGGGACGGTGATAGCAATCAGCCCCAGCATTTT.

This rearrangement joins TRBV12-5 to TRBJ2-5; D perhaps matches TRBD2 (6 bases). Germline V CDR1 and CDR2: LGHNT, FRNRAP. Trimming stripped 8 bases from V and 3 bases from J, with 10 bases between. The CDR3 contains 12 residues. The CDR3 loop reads CASLGGEETQYF. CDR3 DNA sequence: TGTGCTAGTTTGGGGGGAGAAGAGACCCAGTACTTC.

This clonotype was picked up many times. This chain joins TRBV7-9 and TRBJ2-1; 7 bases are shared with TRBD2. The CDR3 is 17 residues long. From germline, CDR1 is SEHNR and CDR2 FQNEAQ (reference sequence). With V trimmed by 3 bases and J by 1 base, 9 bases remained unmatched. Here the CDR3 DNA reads TGTGCCAGCAGCTTCCGGGGAGGGGACGTTTCCTACAATGAGCAGTTCTTC. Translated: CASSFRGGDVSYNEQFF.

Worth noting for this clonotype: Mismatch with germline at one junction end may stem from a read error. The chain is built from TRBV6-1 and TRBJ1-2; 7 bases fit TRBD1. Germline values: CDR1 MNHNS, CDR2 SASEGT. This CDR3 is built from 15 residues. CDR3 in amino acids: CASTPLPGQNYGCTF. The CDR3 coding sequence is TGTGCCAGCACTCCTCTTCCGGGACAGAACTATGGCTGCACCTTC.

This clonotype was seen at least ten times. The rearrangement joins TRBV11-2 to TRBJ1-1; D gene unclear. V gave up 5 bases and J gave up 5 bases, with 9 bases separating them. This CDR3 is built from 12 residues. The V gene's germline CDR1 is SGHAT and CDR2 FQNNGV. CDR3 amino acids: CASSPSWTEAFF. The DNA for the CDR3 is TGTGCCAGCAGCCCCTCCTGGACTGAAGCTTTCTTT.

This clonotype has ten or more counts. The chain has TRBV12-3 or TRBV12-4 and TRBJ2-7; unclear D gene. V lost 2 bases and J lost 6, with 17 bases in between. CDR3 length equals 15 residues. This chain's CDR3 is CASSLSPPWALEQYF. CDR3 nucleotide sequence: TGTGCCAGCAGTTTATCCCCTCCGTGGGCGCTCGAGCAGTACTTC.

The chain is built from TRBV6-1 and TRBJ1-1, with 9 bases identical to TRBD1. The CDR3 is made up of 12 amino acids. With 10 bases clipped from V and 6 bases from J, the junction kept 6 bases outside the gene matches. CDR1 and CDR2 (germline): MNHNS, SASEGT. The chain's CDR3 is CAIMRQGAEAFF. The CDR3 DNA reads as TGTGCCATCATGAGACAGGGGGCTGAAGCTTTCTTT.

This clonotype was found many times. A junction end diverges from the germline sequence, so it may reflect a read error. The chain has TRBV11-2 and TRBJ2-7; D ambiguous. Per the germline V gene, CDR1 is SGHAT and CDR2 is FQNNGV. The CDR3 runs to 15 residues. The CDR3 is CASSLERVSINEQYF. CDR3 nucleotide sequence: TGTGCCAGCAGCCTAGAACGGGTATCTATCAACGAGCAGTACTTC.

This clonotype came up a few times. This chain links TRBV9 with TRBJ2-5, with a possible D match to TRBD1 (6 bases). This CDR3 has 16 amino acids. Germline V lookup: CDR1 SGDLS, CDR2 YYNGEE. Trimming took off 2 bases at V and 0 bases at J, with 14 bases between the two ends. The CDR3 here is CASSVSRDTNQETQYF. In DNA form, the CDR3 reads TGTGCCAGCAGCGTTAGCCGGGACACCAACCAAGAGACCCAGTACTTC.